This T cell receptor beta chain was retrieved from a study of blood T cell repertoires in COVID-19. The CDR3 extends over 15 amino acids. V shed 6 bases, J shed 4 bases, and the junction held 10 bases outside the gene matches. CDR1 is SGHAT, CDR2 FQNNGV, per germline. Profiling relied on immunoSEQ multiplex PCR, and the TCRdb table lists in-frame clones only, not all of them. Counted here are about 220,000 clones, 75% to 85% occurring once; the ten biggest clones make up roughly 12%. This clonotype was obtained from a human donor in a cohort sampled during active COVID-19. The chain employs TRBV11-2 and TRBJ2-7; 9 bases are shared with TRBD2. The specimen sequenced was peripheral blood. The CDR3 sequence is CASSRLAVKSYEQYF. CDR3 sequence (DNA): TGTGCCAGCAGTAGACTAGCGGTGAAATCATACGAGCAGTACTTC.